This entry concerns a single TCR beta chain. Its specificity is unknown. The germline V and J ends were trimmed by 1 base and 2 bases, with 15 bases remaining between them. CDR3 length: 18 residues. The germline CDR1 and CDR2 sequences are SEHNR and FQNEAQ (reference sequence). In the study's own analysis: Out-of-frame sequences were removed, leaving 2 million or so distinct TCRbeta sequences. Using immunoSEQ multiplex PCR, the repertoire was profiled, and TCRdb retains in-frame clones only, with some absent. Clone size and V and J calls were adopted from that table, with D and trimming inferred from the DNA. The sample gives 40,000 or so clones, around three quarters of which show up once; 0.95% to 1.3% is in the top ten. These data are taken from a study of memory CD4+ T cells and cytomegalovirus serostatus. Study observations and caveats: CD4+ memory repertoires contained about two fifths of the roughly 160 reported CMV TCRbeta sequences.

The sort gate was single viable CD3+CD4+CD8-CD45RO+ cells for memory CD4+ T cells. Total CD4+ T cells were enriched by CD4 positive selection. The chain recombines TRBV7-9 with TRBJ2-6; D tentatively fits TRBD1 or TRBD2 (5 bases each). The clonotype comes from an adult in good health and CMV-seronegative. Sequencing was carried out using memory CD4+ T cells from blood. CDR3 sequence (DNA): TGTGCCAGCAGCTTAGATCAGGGACGCAAAGCTGGGGCCAACGTCCTGACTTTC. Encoded protein: CASSLDQGRKAGANVLTF.